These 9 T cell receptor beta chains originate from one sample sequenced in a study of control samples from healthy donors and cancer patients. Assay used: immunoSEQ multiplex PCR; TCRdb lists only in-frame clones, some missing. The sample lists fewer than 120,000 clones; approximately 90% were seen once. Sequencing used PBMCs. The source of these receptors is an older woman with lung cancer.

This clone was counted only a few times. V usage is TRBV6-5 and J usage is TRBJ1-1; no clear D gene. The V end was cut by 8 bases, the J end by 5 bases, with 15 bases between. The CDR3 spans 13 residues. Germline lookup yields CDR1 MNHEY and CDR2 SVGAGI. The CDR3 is CASVVFPKTEAFF. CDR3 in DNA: TGTGCCAGCGTAGTCTTTCCGAAGACTGAAGCTTTCTTT.

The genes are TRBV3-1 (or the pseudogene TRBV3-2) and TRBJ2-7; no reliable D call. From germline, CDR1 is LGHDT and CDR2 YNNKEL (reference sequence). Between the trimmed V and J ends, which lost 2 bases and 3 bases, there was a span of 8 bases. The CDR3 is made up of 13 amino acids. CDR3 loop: CASSQNNGYEQYF. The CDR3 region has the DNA TGTGCCAGCAGCCAAAACAACGGCTACGAGCAGTACTTC.

The CDR3 coding sequence is TGTGCCAGCAGCGGACAGGGGGCGGACACTGAAGCTTTCTTT. Protein sequence: CASSGQGADTEAFF. The rearrangement joins TRBV3-1 (or the pseudogene TRBV3-2) to TRBJ1-1; 11 nucleotides align to TRBD1. The CDR3 is 14 residues long. The ends lost 5 bases at V and 3 bases at J; junction bases unmatched: 2. The germline CDR1 and CDR2 sequences are LGHDT and YNNKEL (reference sequence).

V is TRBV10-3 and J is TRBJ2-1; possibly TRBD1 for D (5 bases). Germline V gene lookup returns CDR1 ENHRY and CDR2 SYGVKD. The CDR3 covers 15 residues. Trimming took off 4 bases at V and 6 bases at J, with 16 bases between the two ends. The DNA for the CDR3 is TGTGCCATCAGTGGGTTTATAGGGGCGGCCAATGAGCAGTTCTTC. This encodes CAISGFIGAANEQFF.

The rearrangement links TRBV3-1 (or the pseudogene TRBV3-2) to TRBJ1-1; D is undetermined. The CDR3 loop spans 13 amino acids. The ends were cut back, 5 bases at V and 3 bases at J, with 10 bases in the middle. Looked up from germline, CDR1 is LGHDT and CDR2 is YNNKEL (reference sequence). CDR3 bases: TGTGCCAGCAGCAAGCAGCGGGACACTGAAGCTTTCTTT. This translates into CASSKQRDTEAFF.

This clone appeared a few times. CDR3 bases: TGCGCCAGCAGCCCCCTCAGGAGGGGATCCGAGCAGTACTTC. Residues: CASSPLRRGSEQYF. This chain connects TRBV5-1 to TRBJ2-7; D possibly corresponds to TRBD2 (6 bases). Between the trimmed V and J ends, which lost 4 bases and 6 bases, there was a span of 17 bases. Germline V gene lookup returns CDR1 SGHRS and CDR2 YFSETQ. The CDR3 is made up of 14 amino acids. Variable domain in full (rest from reference TRBV5-1 and TRBJ2-7): KAGVTQTPRYLIKTRGQQVTLSCSPISGHRSVSWYQQTPGQGLQFLFEYFSETQRNKGNFPGRFSGRQFSNSRSEMNVSTLELGDSALYLCASSPLRRGSEQYFGPGTRLTVT.

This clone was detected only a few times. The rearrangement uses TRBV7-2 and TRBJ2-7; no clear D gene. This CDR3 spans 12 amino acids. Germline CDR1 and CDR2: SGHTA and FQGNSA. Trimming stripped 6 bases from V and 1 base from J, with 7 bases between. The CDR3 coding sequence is TGTGCCAGCAGTCCTAGATCCTACGAGCAGTACTTC. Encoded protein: CASSPRSYEQYF.

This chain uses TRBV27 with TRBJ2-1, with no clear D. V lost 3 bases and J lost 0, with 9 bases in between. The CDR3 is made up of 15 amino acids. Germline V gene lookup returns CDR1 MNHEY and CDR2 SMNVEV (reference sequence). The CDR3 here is CASSFFLSSYNEQFF. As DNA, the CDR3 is TGTGCCAGCAGTTTTTTCCTTAGCTCCTACAATGAGCAGTTCTTC.

As DNA, the CDR3 is TGTGCCACCAGTGATTTAGGGACAGGGGACAAAGAGACCCAGTACTTC. This codes for CATSDLGTGDKETQYF. This sequence joins TRBV24-1 and TRBJ2-5; 10 nucleotides agree with TRBD1. The CDR3 extends over 16 amino acids. Germline assignment: CDR1 KGHDR and CDR2 SFDVKD. Trimming at V came to 1 base and at J to 3 bases, leaving 4 bases not matched to a gene.